This T cell receptor (beta chain) was sequenced during a study of post-analysis software for immune sequencing data. Across the study: Patients had relapsing-remitting, secondary progressive or progressive-relapsing multiple sclerosis; some lacked subtype.

cDNA libraries of TCR beta carried unique molecular identifiers. T cells, roughly 0.85 to 10 million of them, yielded some 540,000 cDNA molecules. TCRdb called the PCR reads again in MiXCR, with one record for every CDR3 protein. Here the sample spans 150,000 to 200,000 distinct CDR3 sequences, around 30% being singletons. Germline CDR1 is MGHDK and CDR2 is SYGVNS. Between the trimmed V and J ends, which lost 8 bases and 7 bases, there was a span of 24 bases. The CDR3 extends over 15 amino acids. This clonotype was observed a few times. Its antigen is undetermined. The study, taken as a whole, reports: In patients, TRBV5-6, TRBV5-1 and TRBV20-1 belonged to five TRBV segments found more frequently than in controls. Under the F measure, samples that were prepared in one batch clustered strongly together. Diversity measured as normalized Chao1 was significantly lower in multiple sclerosis patients than in controls.

The specimen was blood. This chain joins TRBV25-1 and TRBJ2-7; D is unresolved. The TCR was taken from a girl aged 10 to 17 with multiple sclerosis. This chain's CDR3 is CASGESAVSYNEQYF. For the CDR3, the DNA is TGTGCCAGCGGGGAATCGGCGGTCTCCTACAATGAGCAGTACTTC.